These 11 T cell receptor beta chains were sequenced from one sample in a study of cytomegalovirus exposure and HLA in healthy donors. The PCR ran on 60 Vbeta and 13 Jbeta primers. TCRdb's copy holds only in-frame clones and misses some; the assay was immunoSEQ multiplex PCR. The sample includes 60,000 to 80,000 clones, around four fifths of them seen just once. The source material was PBMCs. These receptor sequences come from a woman aged 25 to 39 in good health and CMV-seronegative.

V and J are TRBV6-1 and TRBJ1-2, with 9 bases matching TRBD1. CDR3 size: 15 residues. Germline V gives CDR1 MNHNS, CDR2 SASEGT. V gave up 5 bases and J gave up 2 bases; unmatched junction bases: 6. CDR3 sequence reads: CASSQRTGDNYGYTF. The DNA of the CDR3 is TGTGCCAGCAGTCAGAGGACAGGGGACAACTATGGCTACACCTTC.

The rearrangement joins TRBV5-6 to TRBJ1-1; maybe TRBD1 (5 bases). CDR1 and CDR2 from the germline V gene are SGHDT and YYEEEE. V was pared by 2 bases and J by 2 bases, with 13 bases between. The CDR3 runs 15 residues. The CDR3 DNA is TGTGCCAGCAGCTTAGAACAGGCAGCCAACACTGAAGCTTTCTTT. This translates into CASSLEQAANTEAFF.

The chain has TRBV27 and TRBJ1-5; TRBD1 might be the D (5 bases). V was pared by 2 bases and J by 5 bases, with 7 bases between. Per germline, CDR1 MNHEY and CDR2 SMNVEV (reference sequence). The CDR3 runs to 13 residues. The CDR3 reads CASSLRGYQPQHF. CDR3 sequence (DNA): TGTGCCAGCAGTTTACGGGGGTATCAGCCCCAGCATTTT.

The rearrangement joins TRBV6-1 to TRBJ2-1; D not certain. The V and J ends lost 10 bases and 5 bases respectively, with 12 bases between them. The germline gives CDR1 MNHNS, CDR2 SASEGT. CDR3 length equals 12 residues. The CDR3 nucleotides read TGTGCCACCTCCCCGAGGAACAATGAGCAGTTCTTC. It codes for CATSPRNNEQFF.

The V call is TRBV29-1, the J call TRBJ2-3; D possibly corresponds to TRBD2 (7 bases). Germline CDR1 and CDR2: SQVTM and ANQGSEA. This CDR3 spans 14 amino acids. Trimming removed 1 base at V and 2 bases at J, with 10 bases between. This CDR3 reads CSVEGGGHTDTQYF. CDR3 DNA sequence: TGCAGCGTTGAAGGCGGGGGCCACACAGATACGCAGTATTTT.

The CDR3 DNA follows: TGTGCCAGCTCCTTTGTTGACAGCATGAACACTGAAGCTTTCTTT. It yields the protein CASSFVDSMNTEAFF. The chain has TRBV18 and TRBJ1-1; tentatively, D is TRBD1 (5 bases). V lost 6 bases and J 0 bases, leaving 14 bases between the germline ends. This CDR3 has 15 amino acids. From germline, CDR1 is KGHSH and CDR2 LQKENI.

This chain links TRBV19 with TRBJ1-2; 8 bases fit TRBD1. Trimming at V came to 5 bases and at J to 3 bases, leaving 8 bases not matched to a gene. The germline V gene encodes CDR1 LNHDA and CDR2 SQIVND (reference sequence). The CDR3 is made up of 15 amino acids. The CDR3 protein is CASSPGQAGYYGYTF. Written as DNA, the CDR3 is TGTGCCAGTAGTCCGGGACAGGCGGGCTACTATGGCTACACCTTC.

The chain links TRBV18 to TRBJ2-7; tentatively, D is TRBD1 (5 bases). The CDR3 sequence is 13 residues long. Germline V gene lookup returns CDR1 KGHSH and CDR2 LQKENI. V lost 3 bases, J lost 3 bases, and 9 bases lay in between. DNA of the CDR3: TGTGCCAGCTCACCGGGGCAGTTCTACGAGCAGTACTTC. Protein: CASSPGQFYEQYF.

The genes are TRBV14 and TRBJ2-5; TRBD1 matches 8 bases. CDR3 length: 15 amino acids. CDR1 and CDR2 from the germline V gene are SGHDN and FVKESK. With 7 bases clipped from V and 1 base from J, the junction kept 8 bases outside the gene matches. CDR3 coding DNA: TGTGCCAGCAACCGAGGACAGGGCCGCCAAGAGACCCAGTACTTC. It codes for CASNRGQGRQETQYF.

In the case of this clone: Germline is not matched at one junction end, which may reflect a read error. The sample has other DNA sequences that encode this CDR3 too. V and J are TRBV5-5 and TRBJ1-5; 7 bases match TRBD1. Germline CDR1 and CDR2: SGHKS and YYEKEE (reference sequence). The CDR3 is 13 amino acids. The CDR3 here is CASSRDREEPQHF. The CDR3 DNA sequence: TGCGCCAGCAGCCGTGACAGGGAGGAACCCCAGCATTTT. Variable domain in full (rest from reference TRBV5-5 and TRBJ1-5): DAGVTQSPTHLIKTRGQQVTLRCSPISGHKSVSWYQQVLGQGPQFIFQYYEKEERGRGNFPDRFSARQFPNYSSELNVNALLLGDSALYLCASSRDREEPQHFGDGTRLSIL.

The rearrangement uses TRBV7-8 and TRBJ1-1, with a tentative D call TRBD1 (6 bases). The CDR3 loop spans 11 amino acids. The V gene's germline CDR1 is SGHVS and CDR2 FQNEAQ. The germline V and J ends were trimmed by 5 bases and 7 bases, with 8 bases remaining between them. The CDR3, as DNA: TGTGCCAGCAGCAAGGGGGTTGAAGCTTTCTTT. Translated: CASSKGVEAFF.